These T cell receptor beta chains were read from a single sample in a study of T cells after posttransplantation cyclophosphamide. Measured with immunoSEQ multiplex PCR; TCRdb has only the in-frame clones, and not every one. The sample has around 35,000 clones, none seen only once. The sequencing input was PBMCs. These receptors came from a woman aged 45-65 years in good health and a related stem cell transplant donor. Each CDR3 is given with its conserved first and last residue. The D gene is left open where the match is weak. Only some rows state a clone size, as once, few, many or a class for expanded clones.

cdr3_nt cdr3_aa clone_size d_call j_call v_call
TGCGCCAGCAGCCCCGGGGGGGCGGAGGGGAACACTGAAGCTTTCTTT CASSPGGAEGNTEAFF few . TRBJ1-1 TRBV5-1
TGTGCCAGCAGCGTTGGGTCCGGGGAGTGGCAGCCCCAGCATTTT CASSVGSGEWQPQHF many . TRBJ1-5 TRBV5-8
TGTGCCAGCAGCTTAACCCCTCAAGAGACCCAGTACTTC CASSLTPQETQYF many . TRBJ2-5 TRBV7-3
TGTGCCAGCAGCCCATCCTCCGGGACAGGGGGCGGGGACACCATATATTTT CASSPSSGTGGGDTIYF many TRBD1 TRBJ1-3 TRBV7-2
TGTGCCAGCAGCACAGGGACAGGGATTGAAGCTTTCTTT CASSTGTGIEAFF many TRBD1 TRBJ1-1 TRBV6-1
TGTGCCAGCAGCTCCCTCGTGGACACGCGAGGCTATGGCTACACCTTC CASSSLVDTRGYGYTF many . TRBJ1-2 TRBV5-4
TGTGCCAGCAGTTTAGGACAGGGCTCGAACACTGAAGCTTTCTTT CASSLGQGSNTEAFF many TRBD1 TRBJ1-1 TRBV6-5
TGCAGTCCCGGGGGGTTTGAAGCTTTCTTT CSPGGFEAFF many . TRBJ1-1 TRBV20-1
TGTGCCAGCAGCTTAGACGGAGCTTTCTTT CASSLDGAFF many . TRBJ1-1 TRBV7-9
TGTGCCTGGAGTCCCTCAGGGTACAATGAGCAGTTCTTC CAWSPSGYNEQFF many . TRBJ2-1 TRBV30
TGCGCCAGCAGCTCCGGACCACGACAGGGGGTCTACGAGCAGTACTTC CASSSGPRQGVYEQYF few TRBD1 TRBJ2-7 TRBV5-1
TGTGCCAGCAGCTACCTGGGGGGACAGGGGGCGAACGTCCTGACTTTC CASSYLGGQGANVLTF many TRBD1 TRBJ2-6 TRBV7-3
TGTGCCAGCAGCTTGGCCGCCAGGGCCATAGACAATCAGCCCCAGCATTTT CASSLAARAIDNQPQHF many . TRBJ1-5 TRBV5-7
TGTGCCAGCAGCCGGTATAGACAGAGCTCTGGAAACACCATATATTTT CASSRYRQSSGNTIYF many . TRBJ1-3 TRBV7-6
TGTGCCAGCAGCTTAACACAGGCTGGGGCCAACGTCCTGACTTTC CASSLTQAGANVLTF many . TRBJ2-6 TRBV7-3
TGTGCCAGCAGTTACTCGGGGCAGGGGGCCTCCTACGAGCAGTACTTC CASSYSGQGASYEQYF many TRBD1 TRBJ2-7 TRBV6-5
TGTGCCAGCAGTCCGGGACTAGCGGGAGGGGTTACCGGGGAGCTGTTTTTT CASSPGLAGGVTGELFF many TRBD2 TRBJ2-2 TRBV5-6
TGTGCCAGCAGCTCTGGACAGGGGGCGAACACCGGGGAGCTGTTTTTT CASSSGQGANTGELFF many TRBD1 TRBJ2-2 TRBV7-7
TGTGCCAGTAGCGGGGAGAGAGGGGAGCTGTTTTTT CASSGERGELFF many . TRBJ2-2 TRBV19
TGCGCCAGCAGCTTGGAGGCCTCTTCAATCACAGATACGCAGTATTTT CASSLEASSITDTQYF many . TRBJ2-3 TRBV5-1
TGCGCCAGCAGCCAAGTAGCGGGAGGGAGCAATGAGCAGTTCTTC CASSQVAGGSNEQFF many TRBD2 TRBJ2-1 TRBV4-1
TGTGCCAGCAGTTTAGCGGAAGGGGTGGTAGGGGAGACCCAGTACTTC CASSLAEGVVGETQYF . . TRBJ2-5 TRBV12-3/TRBV12-4
TGTGCCAGCAGTTCCGTCGGTTATGGCTACACCTTC CASSSVGYGYTF many . TRBJ1-2 TRBV6-5
TGTGCCAGCAGTTCCTTATCCGGGACAGGGTTCCAGCCCCAGCATTTT CASSSLSGTGFQPQHF few TRBD1 TRBJ1-5 TRBV6-5